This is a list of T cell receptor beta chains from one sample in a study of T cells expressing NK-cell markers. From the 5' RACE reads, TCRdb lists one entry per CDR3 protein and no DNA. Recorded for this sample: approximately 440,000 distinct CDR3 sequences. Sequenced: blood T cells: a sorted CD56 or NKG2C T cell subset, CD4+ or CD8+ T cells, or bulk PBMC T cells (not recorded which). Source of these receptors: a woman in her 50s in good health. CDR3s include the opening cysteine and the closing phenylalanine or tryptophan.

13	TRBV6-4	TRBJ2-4	CASSDSSGRIQYF
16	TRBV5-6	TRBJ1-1	CASSLRGALRNTEAFF
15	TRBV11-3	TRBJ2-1	CASSSGVGGYNEQFF
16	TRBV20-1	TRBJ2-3	CSASVLDQNSADTQYF
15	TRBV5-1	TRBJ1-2	CASSLTTGAGGGYTF
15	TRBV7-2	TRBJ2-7	CASSLSGPGAYEQYF
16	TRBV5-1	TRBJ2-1	CASSLAGAGEGNEQFF
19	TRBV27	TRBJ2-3	CASSLSSLRSSGRDLTQYF
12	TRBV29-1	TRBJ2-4	CSAQTQKNIQYF
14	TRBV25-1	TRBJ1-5	CASSVGGTNQPQHF
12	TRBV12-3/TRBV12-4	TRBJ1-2	CASSLAPGGYTF
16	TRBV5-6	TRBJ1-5	CASSWGNHWDNQPQHF
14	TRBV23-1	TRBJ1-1	CASSQSSENTEAFF
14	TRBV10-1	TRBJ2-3	CASSLIRATELQYF
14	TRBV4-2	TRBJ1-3	CASSQGGTGNTIYF
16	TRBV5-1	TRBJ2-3	CASSYEPGLATDTQYF
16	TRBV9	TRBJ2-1	CASSVTQGAISNEQFF
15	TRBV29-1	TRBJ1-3	CSVMTGGFSGNTIYF
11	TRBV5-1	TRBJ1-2	CASSLEGSYTF
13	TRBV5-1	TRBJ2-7	CASKGLSSYEQYF
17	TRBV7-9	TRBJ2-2	CASSLPPGQGTAGELFF
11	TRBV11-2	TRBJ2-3	CASSSVSTQYF
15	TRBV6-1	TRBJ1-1	CASSEPEGLGTEAFF
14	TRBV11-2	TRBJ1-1	CASSRGRRQTEAFF
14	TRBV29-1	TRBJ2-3	CSVRVRTGTDTQYF
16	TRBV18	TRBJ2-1	CASSPKGLAAGSKQFF
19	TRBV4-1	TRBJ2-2	CASSYSHMSETRGTGELFF
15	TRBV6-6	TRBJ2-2	CASSRGTSKTGELFF
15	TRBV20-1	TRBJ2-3	CSARGLGRGTDTQYF
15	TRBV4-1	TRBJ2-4	CASSQLEGAKNIQYF
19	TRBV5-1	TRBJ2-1	CASSAGTSGGKVPYNEQFF
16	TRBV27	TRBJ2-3	CASGEVGRIFTDTQYF
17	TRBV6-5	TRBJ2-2	CASISRTSGRWTGELFF
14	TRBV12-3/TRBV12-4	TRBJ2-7	CASSSRTEYYEQYF
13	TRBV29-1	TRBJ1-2	CSVSGGPNYGYTF
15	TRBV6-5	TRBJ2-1	CASSSDRIPYNEQFF
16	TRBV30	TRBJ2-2	CAWSVRTSGISGELFF